The clone carrying this T cell receptor beta chain was found a few times. What it recognizes is unknown. The data belong to a study of T cell repertoires in cytomegalovirus infection. Study observations and caveats: In two of eight donors, the top clonotype was HLA-C-restricted CMV-specific.

TCRdb re-called the reads through MiXCR, storing one row per CDR3 protein. Of 700,000 to 900,000 distinct CDR3 sequences in the sample, 29% were seen once. This receptor was identified in a human donor in good health (CMV status not recorded). Some clones in this sample may be carry-over from other donors' samples. The material sequenced was cultured CD8+ T cells from PBMCs, taken from culture after CMV antigen stimulation.

The CDR3 loop reads CASSLTRVYEQYV. Written as DNA, the CDR3 is TGTGCCAGCAGTCTCACCAGAGTCTACGAGCAGTACGTC. This sequence joins TRBV6-2 or TRBV6-3 and TRBJ2-7; D is unclear. Trimming took 5 bases from V and 3 from J, leaving 11 bases between them. The germline gives CDR1 MNHEY, CDR2 SVGEGT. The CDR3 is 13 residues long.